This T cell receptor beta chain was sequenced in a study of T cell responses to AZD1222 COVID-19 vaccine. About the research overall: Whether given at about 4 or about 12 weeks, second doses were pooled.

This clone has only a few counts. No antigen is known for it. Study-wide results and caveats: Reportedly, nearly half of unique spike TCRs recognized epitopes outside B.1.351/B.1.1.7 mutations.

This table comes from immunoSEQ multiplex PCR, and its TCRdb copy is limited to in-frame clones, with some not included. The repertoire holds over 100,000 clones, with just over 85% as singletons. CDR3 length: 15 amino acids. The V end was cut by 1 base, the J end by 1 base, with 10 bases between. Looked up from germline, CDR1 is SEHNR and CDR2 is FQNEAQ (reference sequence). The V gene is TRBV7-9, the J gene TRBJ1-1, with D perhaps TRBD1 (5 bases). The origin of this receptor is an adult in good health. Sequences were derived from peripheral blood, sampled on day 0 of AZD1222 vaccination. The CDR3 spells CASSLGGGENTEAFF. For the CDR3, the DNA is TGTGCCAGCAGCTTAGGGGGAGGGGAGAACACTGAAGCTTTCTTT.